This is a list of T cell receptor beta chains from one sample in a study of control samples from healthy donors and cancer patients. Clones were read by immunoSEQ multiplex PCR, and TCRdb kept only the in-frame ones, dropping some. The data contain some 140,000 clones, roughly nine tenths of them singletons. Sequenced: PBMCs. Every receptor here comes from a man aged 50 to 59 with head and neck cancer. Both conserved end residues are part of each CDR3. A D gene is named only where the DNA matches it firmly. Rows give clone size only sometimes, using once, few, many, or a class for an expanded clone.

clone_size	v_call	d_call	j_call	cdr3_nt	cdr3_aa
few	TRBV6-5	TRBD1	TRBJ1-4	TGTGCCAGCAGTTACGACAGGGGCCCTAGTGAAAAACTGTTTTTT	CASSYDRGPSEKLFF
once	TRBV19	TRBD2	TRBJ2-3	TGTGCCAGTAGTATAACCACTAGCGGGATCACAGATACGCAGTATTTT	CASSITTSGITDTQYF
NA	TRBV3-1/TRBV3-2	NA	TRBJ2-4	TGTGCCAGCAGCCAAGTGAGGTGGGCAGGAAACATTCAGTACTTC	CASSQVRWAGNIQYF
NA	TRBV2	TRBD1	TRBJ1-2	TGTGCCAGCAGAAAGGACAGGAACTATGGCTACACCTTC	CASRKDRNYGYTF
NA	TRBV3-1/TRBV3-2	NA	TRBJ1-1	TGTGCCAGCAGCCAAGACTTCTCAACGATAAACACTGAAGCTTTCTTT	CASSQDFSTINTEAFF
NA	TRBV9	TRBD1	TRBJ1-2	TGTGCCAGCAGCGCCACCGGGACAGGGTTGTTTGGCTACACCTTC	CASSATGTGLFGYTF
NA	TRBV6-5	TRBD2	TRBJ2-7	TGTGCCAGCACCCTGAGGGCGGGGGCCTACGAGCAGTACTTC	CASTLRAGAYEQYF
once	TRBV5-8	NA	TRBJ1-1	TGTGCCAGCAGCTCGGACGGGACTCTCATGAACACTGAAGCTTTCTTT	CASSSDGTLMNTEAFF
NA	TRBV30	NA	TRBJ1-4	TGTGCCTGGAGTTCCGACCCCGGGACGGTGAATGAAAAACTGTTTTTT	CAWSSDPGTVNEKLFF
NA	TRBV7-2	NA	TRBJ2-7	TGTGCCAGCAGCTCACTAGGTTCCCTCTCCTACGAGCAGTACTTC	CASSSLGSLSYEQYF